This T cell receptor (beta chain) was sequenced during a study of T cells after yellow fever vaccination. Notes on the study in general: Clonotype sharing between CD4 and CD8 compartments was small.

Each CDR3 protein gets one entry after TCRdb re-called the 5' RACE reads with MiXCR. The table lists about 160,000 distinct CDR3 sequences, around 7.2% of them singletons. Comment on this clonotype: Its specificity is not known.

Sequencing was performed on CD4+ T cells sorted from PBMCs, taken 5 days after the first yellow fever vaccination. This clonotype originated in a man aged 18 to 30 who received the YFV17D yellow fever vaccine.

CDR3 sequence reads: CASSPTGFQETQYF. The CDR3 DNA reads as TGTGCCAGCAGCCCCACGGGGTTTCAAGAGACCCAGTACTTC. The chain couples TRBV7-3 to TRBJ2-5; D perhaps matches TRBD2 (5 bases). The V end lost 5 bases, the J end lost 2 bases, and 12 bases lay between the germline ends. This CDR3 has 14 amino acids. The germline gives CDR1 SGHTA, CDR2 FQGTGA.